This T cell receptor (beta chain) was captured in a study of tumor and adjacent non-tumor tissue in lung cancer. RNA was extracted from bulk tissue without any cell sorting. The normal lung tissue was taken more than 3 cm from the tumor edge. A modified ARM-PCR protocol with three rounds of nested PCR amplified TCRbeta. TCRdb re-analysed the multiplex PCR reads in MiXCR, keeping a single row per CDR3 protein. The sample contains more than 60,000 distinct CDR3 sequences, more than 65% of which appear only once. The sequenced sample consisted of distant non-tumor lung tissue. This receptor was identified in a man in his 60s with non-small cell lung cancer.

The DNA for the CDR3 is TGTCTCACAAGGCAGGATCCTAATCAGCCCCAGCATTTT. Its translation is CLTRQDPNQPQHF. The chain links TRBV28 to TRBJ1-5, with D unclear. The CDR3 is 13 residues long. CDR1 MDHEN and CDR2 SYDVKM come from the germline V gene.